This T cell receptor (beta chain) stems from a study of human T cells and chemical hapten exposure. The CDR3 spans 13 residues. V was trimmed by 1 base and J by 10 bases, leaving 16 bases between them. The germline gives CDR1 GTSNPN, CDR2 SVGIG (reference sequence). This clonotype was observed a handful of times. TCRdb independently ran MiXCR on the RACE reads; one entry per CDR3 protein. The data hold some 49,000 distinct CDR3 sequences, with 8.5% to 10% observed a single time. Time point: pre-sensitization, week 0. Documented treatment: therapeutic diphenylcyclopropenone sensitization with weekly scalp DPC. Extraction yielded total RNA from whole blood (unfractionated).

The specimen was whole blood, collected in connection with sensitization to the hapten diphenylcyclopropenone (DPC). V usage is TRBV30 and J usage is TRBJ1-1; D might be TRBD1 (6 bases). The clonotype originates from a woman in her twenties or thirties with alopecia areata. Some clones in this sample may be carry-over from other donors' samples. The CDR3 DNA is TGTGCCTGGAGTGGGACAGCTTTCCCGGTAGCTTTCTTT. Its protein product is CAWSGTAFPVAFF.